The 8 T cell receptor beta chains below were found in one sample sequenced in a study of CD8 T cells in Susac syndrome. Reverse transcription of about 0.45 to 1 ug RNA was performed with random hexamers. TCRdb called the immunoSEQ multiplex PCR reads again in MiXCR, with one record for every CDR3 protein. The data show hundreds of thousands of distinct CDR3 sequences, with about 95% seen just once and under 0.12% held by the top ten. The sample was CD4+ T cells from PBMCs. Receptor source: a human donor with Susac syndrome.

The chain joins TRBV7-8 to TRBJ2-1; 7 nucleotides match TRBD1. Germline CDR1 and CDR2: SGHVS and FQNEAQ. The CDR3 covers 14 residues. The trim removed 5 bases at V and 4 bases at J, leaving 5 bases unmatched. The CDR3, as DNA: TGTGCCAGCAGCCTCCAGGGGGTGTACAATGAGCAGTTCTTC. It yields the protein CASSLQGVYNEQFF.

V usage is TRBV7-9 and J usage is TRBJ2-7; perhaps TRBD2 as D (5 bases). This CDR3 comprises 13 residues. The germline CDR1 and CDR2 sequences are SEHNR and FQNEAQ (reference sequence). V lost 2 bases and J 6 bases, leaving 11 bases between the germline ends. The CDR3 loop is CASSLSTGSEQYF. CDR3 coding DNA: TGTGCCAGCAGCTTATCGACGGGGAGCGAGCAGTACTTC.

The CDR3: CASSQTSQIGEQFF. CDR3 DNA: TGTGCCAGCAGCCAAACTAGCCAGATTGGAGAGCAGTTCTTC. J is TRBJ2-1 and V is TRBV3-1, with TRBD2 as a possible D gene (6 bases). This CDR3 has 14 amino acids. V gave up 2 bases and J gave up 10 bases, with 15 bases separating them. Germline loops: CDR1 LGHDT, CDR2 YNNKEL (reference sequence).

This clonotype was observed a single time. The chain uses TRBV23-1 and TRBJ2-3; the D gene could be TRBD1 or TRBD2 (5 bases each). Being an ORF, TRBV23-1 has a function that is uncertain. V lost 0 bases to trimming and J lost 6 bases, with 19 bases between them. The CDR3 has 17 amino acids. The CDR3 nucleotides are TGCGCCAGCAGTCAATCGGGGGACCCGCCTTCGTCTGATACGCAGTATTTT. Translating gives CASSQSGDPPSSDTQYF.

The rearrangement joins TRBV19 to TRBJ2-2; unclear D gene. In germline, CDR1 is LNHDA, CDR2 SQIVND (reference sequence). The CDR3 has 15 amino acids. V was clipped by 1 base and J by 4 bases, with 10 bases between them. CDR3 in amino acids: CASSIVHRATGELFF. DNA for the CDR3: TGTGCCAGTAGTATAGTTCACAGAGCCACCGGGGAGCTGTTTTTT.

The DNA of the CDR3 is TGCGCCAGCAGCCAAGGCACAGGGTTTCTACAAGCCTACGAGCAGTACTTC. Its translation is CASSQGTGFLQAYEQYF. V usage is TRBV4-1 and J usage is TRBJ2-7; maybe TRBD1 (6 bases). This CDR3 has 17 amino acids. Germline-derived CDR1 and CDR2 are MGHRA and YSYEKL. V dropped 1 base and J dropped 2 bases, with 18 bases sitting between them.

V gene TRBV4-2 combines with J gene TRBJ2-1; a possible D gene is TRBD2 (6 bases). The V and J ends lost 5 bases and 7 bases respectively, with 21 bases between them. Germline CDR1 and CDR2: LGHNA and YNFKEQ. The CDR3 is made up of 16 amino acids. In nucleotides, the CDR3 is TGTGCCAGCAGCGGTATGGAGGGGCTAGATAGGAATGAGCAGTTCTTC. It translates to CASSGMEGLDRNEQFF.

The chain combines TRBV4-2 with TRBJ1-2, with D hard to call. V was trimmed by 0 bases and J by 3 bases, leaving 5 bases between them. The germline V gene encodes CDR1 LGHNA and CDR2 YNFKEQ. The CDR3 contains 13 residues. CDR3 protein: CASSQDVDYGYTF. As DNA, the CDR3 is TGTGCCAGCAGCCAAGATGTAGACTATGGCTACACCTTC.